Below are 27 T cell receptor beta chains sequenced from a single sample in a study of cytomegalovirus exposure and HLA in healthy donors (dated by TCRdb to 2016 to 2017). Library generation was performed with the immunoSEQ multiplex PCR assay. The multiplex PCR relied on a mix of 60 forward primers for TCR Vbeta segments and 13 reverse primers for TCR Jbeta segments. TCRdb stores this immuneACCESS table with in-frame sequences only. Part of the clones is absent; in the studies checked, under half of the shortfall reflects unresolved V genes, and no reason is known for the rest. The sample contains a few hundred thousand clones, under 90% of them found a single time. The top ten constitute about 0.3% of the sample. The sequencing input was PBMCs. Receptor source: a girl aged 2-10 years in good health and CMV-seronegative.

This clone was counted a few times. The V call is TRBV9, the J call TRBJ2-3, with D perhaps TRBD1 (5 bases). The CDR3 contains 15 residues. The V end lost 1 base, the J end lost 1 base, and 10 bases lay between the germline ends. Per germline, CDR1 SGDLS and CDR2 YYNGEE. The CDR3 loop is CASSVRMGRTDTQYF. The CDR3 DNA sequence: TGTGCCAGCAGCGTACGTATGGGGCGCACAGATACGCAGTATTTT. Looking up the rest from reference TRBV9 and TRBJ2-3 gives the full variable domain: DSGVTQTPKHLITATGQRVTLRCSPRSGDLSVYWYQQSLDQGLQFLIQYYNGEERAKGNILERFSAQQFPDLHSELNLSSLELGDSALYFCASSVRMGRTDTQYFGPGTRLTVL.

This clone was seen just once. The genes are TRBV7-3 and TRBJ2-2; TRBD2 might be the D (6 bases). Germline V gene sequence: CDR1 SGHTA, CDR2 FQGTGA. CDR3 length: 14 amino acids. With 6 bases removed from V and 2 bases from J, the gap between germline ends came to 10 bases. The CDR3 sequence is CASRRGINTGELFF. The CDR3 DNA reads TGTGCCAGCAGACGGGGGATAAACACCGGGGAGCTGTTTTTT.

The chain employs TRBV13 and TRBJ1-1; 9 bases line up with TRBD1. Germline assignment: CDR1 PRHDT and CDR2 FYEKMQ (reference sequence). Unmatched junction bases numbered 1, after V lost 5 bases and J lost 0 bases. CDR3 size: 14 residues. The DNA of the CDR3 is TGTGCCAGCAGCCGACAGGGGGTGAACACTGAAGCTTTCTTT. Its translation is CASSRQGVNTEAFF.

This clone has just a few counts. The J gene is TRBJ2-7, the V gene TRBV2; possible D gene TRBD2, 5 bases. Between the trimmed V and J ends, which lost 3 bases and 2 bases, there was a span of 11 bases. From germline, CDR1 is SNHLY and CDR2 FYNNEI. The CDR3 is 14 residues long. The CDR3 protein is CASSDRGIAYEQYF. In DNA form, the CDR3 reads TGTGCCAGCAGTGACCGAGGGATCGCCTACGAGCAGTACTTC.

The chain combines TRBV5-1 with TRBJ2-2, with 10 bases identical to TRBD2. Unmatched junction bases numbered 11, after V lost 6 bases and J lost 6 bases. This CDR3 spans 16 amino acids. CDR1 is SGHRS and CDR2 is YFSETQ in the germline V gene. The CDR3 bases are TGCGCCAGCATTCCTACTAGCGGGATAGGGGCCGGGGAGCTGTTTTTT. Translating it yields CASIPTSGIGAGELFF.

The genes are TRBV6-5 and TRBJ2-7, with TRBD1 identical over 9 bases. The V segment lost 4 bases and the J segment 0 bases; nucleotides outside the gene matches: 4. The CDR3 sequence is 15 residues long. CDR1 MNHEY and CDR2 SVGAGI come from the germline V gene. This CDR3 is CASSSTTGGSYEQYF. Here the CDR3 DNA reads TGTGCCAGCAGTTCCACGACAGGGGGCTCCTACGAGCAGTACTTC.

V is TRBV2 and J is TRBJ2-7; 10 bases are a match to TRBD2. V gave up 4 bases and J gave up 8 bases; unmatched junction bases: 8. CDR3 length: 14 residues. Germline V gene lookup returns CDR1 SNHLY and CDR2 FYNNEI. In DNA form, the CDR3 reads TGTGCCAGCAGTGGAGGCAGCGGGAGGGTTAAGCAGTACTTC. Its protein product is CASSGGSGRVKQYF.

The chain uses TRBV5-1 and TRBJ1-4; perhaps TRBD1 as D (5 bases). There are 13 residues in the CDR3. From germline, CDR1 is SGHRS and CDR2 YFSETQ. The V end lost 9 bases, the J end lost 5 bases, and 14 bases lay between the germline ends. CDR3: CATRRDGNEKLFF. CDR3 sequence (DNA): TGCGCCACAAGGCGGGACGGGAATGAAAAACTGTTTTTT.

V gene TRBV4-2 combines with J gene TRBJ2-1; a weak D match, TRBD2 (5 bases). Trimming shortened V by 0 bases and J by 3 bases, and 12 bases separated the two germline ends. The CDR3 consists of 16 residues. Germline V lookup: CDR1 LGHNA, CDR2 YNFKEQ. Written as DNA, the CDR3 is TGTGCCAGCAGCCAAGATTACGGGATCGGCTACAATGAGCAGTTCTTC. Its translation: CASSQDYGIGYNEQFF.

The chain links TRBV5-6 to TRBJ2-7; perhaps TRBD1 as D (5 bases). This CDR3 has 17 amino acids. Germline CDR1 SGHDT, CDR2 YYEEEE. V lost 4 bases and J 3 bases, leaving 23 bases between the germline ends. This CDR3 reads CASSLPTAGSGNYEQYF. CDR3 nucleotide sequence: TGTGCCAGCAGCCTTCCCACCGCAGGGTCAGGGAACTACGAGCAGTACTTC.

V and J are TRBV9 and TRBJ2-3; a weak D match, TRBD2 (5 bases). Germline CDR1 SGDLS, CDR2 YYNGEE. V lost 0 bases and J 3 bases, leaving 5 bases between the germline ends. There are 13 residues in the CDR3. DNA of the CDR3: TGTGCCAGCAGCGTAGAGCGGACAGATACGCAGTATTTT. It encodes CASSVERTDTQYF.

The chain joins TRBV7-2 to TRBJ2-7; 7 nucleotides line up with TRBD2. This CDR3 has 14 amino acids. The junction had 7 bases not matched to a gene; V was cut back by 5 bases and J by 3 bases. CDR1 and CDR2 (germline): SGHTA, FQGNSA. CDR3 protein: CASSPARDYYEQYF. CDR3 coding DNA: TGTGCCAGCAGCCCCGCCCGGGACTACTACGAGCAGTACTTC.

The V gene is TRBV9, the J gene TRBJ2-7; 7 bases line up with TRBD1. The CDR3 has 15 amino acids. Germline V CDR1 and CDR2: SGDLS, YYNGEE. V shed 5 bases and J 3 bases; nucleotides not matched to a gene: 11. DNA for the CDR3: TGTGCCAGCAGTGCAGCAGGGGGTCCCTACTACGAGCAGTACTTC. Its translation: CASSAAGGPYYEQYF.

The chain couples TRBV14 to TRBJ2-6, with D unclear. There are 14 residues in the CDR3. Trimming took off 4 bases at V and 5 bases at J, with 9 bases between the two ends. Germline V gives CDR1 SGHDN, CDR2 FVKESK. CDR3: CASSPLGRANVLTF. The CDR3 nucleotides are TGTGCCAGCAGCCCCCTAGGTAGGGCCAACGTCCTGACTTTC. Drawing the rest from reference TRBV14 and TRBJ2-6, the complete variable domain is EAGVTQFPSHSVIEKGQTVTLRCDPISGHDNLYWYRRVMGKEIKFLLHFVKESKQDESGMPNNRFLAERTGGTYSTLKVQPAELEDSGVYFCASSPLGRANVLTFGAGSRLTVL.

This clone was counted a few times. The rearrangement joins TRBV4-1 to TRBJ2-7; TRBD1 agrees at 7 bases. Per germline, CDR1 MGHRA and CDR2 YSYEKL. J gave up 3 bases and V 0 bases, and 11 bases lay outside the gene matches. This CDR3 is built from 17 residues. This CDR3 is CASSQESLGTAHYEQYF. The CDR3 DNA sequence: TGCGCCAGCAGCCAAGAATCTTTGGGGACAGCTCACTACGAGCAGTACTTC.

This clone was counted a few times. This chain uses TRBV7-3 with TRBJ1-1, with no clear D. This CDR3 comprises 13 residues. Germline CDR1 SGHTA, CDR2 FQGTGA. V was clipped by 3 bases and J by 3 bases, with 8 bases between them. For the CDR3, the DNA is TGTGCCAGCAGCTTCAGGCGGGACACTGAAGCTTTCTTT. Translation gives CASSFRRDTEAFF.

This chain connects TRBV28 to TRBJ2-7, with TRBD2 matching over 9 bases. The V gene end was trimmed by 3 bases and the J gene end by 8 bases; junction bases not matched to a gene: 8. This CDR3 has 14 amino acids. CDR1 is MDHEN and CDR2 is SYDVKM in the germline V gene. This chain's CDR3 is CASSFPSGRYKQYF. The CDR3 region has the DNA TGTGCCAGCAGTTTCCCCAGCGGGAGGTACAAGCAGTACTTC.

This clone was seen a few times. V gene TRBV4-1 combines with J gene TRBJ2-7, with D maybe TRBD2 (5 bases). Per germline, CDR1 MGHRA and CDR2 YSYEKL. V was pared by 3 bases and J by 0 bases, with 18 bases between. The CDR3 loop spans 17 amino acids. DNA of the CDR3: TGCGCCAGCAGCCAGGTGACGGGAAGGGTAGGCTCCTACGAGCAGTACTTC. Translated, it gives CASSQVTGRVGSYEQYF.

DNA of the CDR3: TGTGCCAGCAGCGGTAGCGGGAGTTCTTACGAGCAGTACTTC. This sequence encodes CASSGSGSSYEQYF. The rearrangement links TRBV25-1 to TRBJ2-7, with 9 bases matching TRBD2. Germline lookup yields CDR1 MGHDK and CDR2 SYGVNS. This CDR3 comprises 14 residues. V shed 6 bases, J shed 4 bases, and the junction held 7 bases outside the gene matches.

This clone was seen a few times. V usage is TRBV4-2 and J usage is TRBJ1-1; D is unclear. Between the trimmed V and J ends, which lost 4 bases and 5 bases, there was a span of 14 bases. CDR1 is LGHNA and CDR2 is YNFKEQ in the germline V gene. The CDR3 is made up of 14 amino acids. The CDR3 bases are TGTGCCAGCAGCCCCCAGGCGCATAGGACTGAAGCTTTCTTT. As protein: CASSPQAHRTEAFF.

This clone was counted a few times. The chain combines TRBV5-4 with TRBJ2-3, with D perhaps matching TRBD1 (6 bases). Deletions cut 3 bases from V and 5 bases from J, with 13 bases between. This CDR3 spans 14 amino acids. Germline V gene sequence: CDR1 SGHNT, CDR2 YYREEE (reference sequence). This chain's CDR3 is CASSSAQGGDTQYF. DNA of the CDR3: TGTGCCAGCAGCTCCGCCCAAGGGGGAGATACGCAGTATTTT.

The rearrangement links TRBV2 to TRBJ2-5, with D hard to call. Gene TRBJ2-7 matches the end of the DNA better, so the J call may be wrong. The CDR3 covers 12 residues. CDR1 is SNHLY, CDR2 FYNNEI, per germline. For the CDR3, the DNA is TGTGCCAGCAGTGTCAAGAGCTACGAGCAGTACTTC. Amino acid sequence: CASSVKSYEQYF.

This clone appeared a few times. The chain uses TRBV21-1 and TRBJ2-3; TRBD2, the table's D call, lacks a check against the DNA. TRBV21-1 has pseudogene status. The CDR3 loop spans 15 amino acids. CDR3 nucleotides: TGTGCCAGCAGCAAAGGAGAGGGAAACACAGATACGCAGTATTTT. Protein product: CASSKGEGNTDTQYF.

DNA of the CDR3: TGTGCCAGCAGTGTCTTAGCGGGAGGGCCCTACAATGAGCAGTTCTTC. It translates to CASSVLAGGPYNEQFF. This chain uses TRBV25-1 with TRBJ2-1, with 11 bases identical to TRBD2. The CDR3 is 16 residues long. The V gene's germline CDR1 is MGHDK and CDR2 SYGVNS. Trimming removed 4 bases from V and 2 bases from J; junction bases left unmatched: 4.

Here the CDR3 DNA reads TGTGCCAGCTCAGTCCAGGGGGCGCGGGAGCAGTACTTC. Translating gives CASSVQGAREQYF. This chain uses TRBV18 with TRBJ2-7; TRBD1 agrees at 8 bases. CDR1 is KGHSH and CDR2 is LQKENI in the germline V gene. The CDR3 runs to 13 residues. With 5 bases clipped from V and 7 bases from J, the junction kept 7 bases outside the gene matches. Full variable domain (remainder filled in from reference TRBV18 and TRBJ2-7): NAGVMQNPRHLVRRRGQEARLRCSPMKGHSHVYWYRQLPEEGLKFMVYLQKENIIDESGMPKERFSAEFPKEGPSILRIQQVVRGDSAAYFCASSVQGAREQYFGPGTRLTVT.

This rearrangement joins TRBV5-6 to TRBJ1-5; D remains unclear. Between the trimmed V and J ends, which lost 4 bases and 7 bases, there was a span of 15 bases. From germline, CDR1 is SGHDT and CDR2 YYEEEE. The CDR3 runs to 14 residues. The CDR3 region is CASSEAPNAQPQHF. Here the CDR3 DNA reads TGTGCCAGCAGCGAGGCCCCAAATGCGCAGCCCCAGCATTTT.

V is TRBV28 and J is TRBJ2-7, with 13 positions matching TRBD2. The CDR3 has 17 residues. V gave up 5 bases and J gave up 4 bases; unmatched junction bases: 11. Germline CDR1 is MDHEN and CDR2 is SYDVKM. The CDR3 DNA sequence: TGTGCCAGCAGTCCCTTCGTAGGACTAGCGGGAGTTTACGAGCAGTACTTC. This gives the protein CASSPFVGLAGVYEQYF.